These T cell receptor beta chains were read from a single sample in a study of cytomegalovirus exposure and HLA in healthy donors. Some clones are missing from TCRdb's copy, which holds only in-frame ones; the method was immunoSEQ multiplex PCR. The sample consists of about 210,000 clones, 75% to 90% of them appearing once. The sequencing sample was made of PBMCs. The receptors originated from a woman aged 25 to 45 in good health and CMV-seronegative. CDR3s include the opening cysteine and the closing phenylalanine or tryptophan. Each record gives: clone size, V gene, J gene, D gene, CDR3 protein, CDR3 DNA. The D gene is left open where the match is weak. Expanded clones get a size class; other rows say once, few or many, or leave the size out.

clone size: once
V gene: TRBV7-8
J gene: TRBJ2-1
D gene: TRBD1
CDR3 protein: CASSLDRAYPYLNNEQFF
CDR3 DNA: TGTGCCAGCAGCTTGGACAGGGCGTACCCCTACTTGAACAATGAGCAGTTCTTC

clone size: .
V gene: TRBV6-5
J gene: TRBJ1-2
D gene: .
CDR3 protein: CASSEFRDYGYTF
CDR3 DNA: TGTGCCAGCAGTGAGTTCCGCGACTATGGCTACACCTTC

clone size: .
V gene: TRBV5-8
J gene: TRBJ2-7
D gene: .
CDR3 protein: CASSSGKGLYEQYF
CDR3 DNA: TGTGCCAGCAGCTCGGGTAAGGGGCTATACGAGCAGTACTTC

clone size: .
V gene: TRBV5-1
J gene: TRBJ1-1
D gene: .
CDR3 protein: CASSPGPLNTEAFF
CDR3 DNA: TGCGCCAGCTCCCCTGGCCCTTTGAACACTGAAGCTTTCTTT

clone size: .
V gene: TRBV19
J gene: TRBJ2-4
D gene: TRBD1
CDR3 protein: CASSITGTEKEYF
CDR3 DNA: TGTGCCAGTAGTATCACCGGGACAGAGAAGGAATACTTC

clone size: .
V gene: TRBV6-1
J gene: TRBJ1-5
D gene: .
CDR3 protein: CASSGGAYSNQPQHF
CDR3 DNA: TGTGCCAGCAGTGGTGGGGCTTATAGCAATCAGCCCCAGCATTTT

clone size: .
V gene: TRBV7-9
J gene: TRBJ1-4
D gene: .
CDR3 protein: CASSWLSGEKLFF
CDR3 DNA: TGTGCCAGCAGCTGGCTCTCGGGTGAAAAACTGTTTTTT

clone size: .
V gene: TRBV28
J gene: TRBJ1-1
D gene: .
CDR3 protein: CASSPRMALGANTEAFF
CDR3 DNA: TGTGCCAGCAGTCCCCGTATGGCCCTAGGGGCGAACACTGAAGCTTTCTTT

clone size: .
V gene: TRBV10-3
J gene: TRBJ1-2
D gene: .
CDR3 protein: CAISVGTTAGYTF
CDR3 DNA: TGTGCCATCAGTGTAGGCACTACGGCTGGCTACACCTTC

clone size: .
V gene: TRBV30
J gene: TRBJ2-7
D gene: TRBD1
CDR3 protein: CAWNGGGTGAAKVTYEQYF
CDR3 DNA: TGTGCCTGGAACGGGGGCGGGACAGGGGCCGCGAAAGTAACGTACGAGCAGTACTTC

clone size: .
V gene: TRBV5-1
J gene: TRBJ2-2
D gene: .
CDR3 protein: CASTTSTRAGELFF
CDR3 DNA: TGCGCCAGCACGACGTCCACACGGGCCGGGGAGCTGTTTTTT

clone size: .
V gene: TRBV4-1
J gene: TRBJ2-1
D gene: TRBD2
CDR3 protein: CASSQGLAGYNEQFF
CDR3 DNA: TGCGCCAGCAGCCAAGGGTTAGCGGGTTACAATGAGCAGTTCTTC

clone size: .
V gene: TRBV6-1
J gene: TRBJ2-2
D gene: TRBD2
CDR3 protein: CASSESRGAGELFF
CDR3 DNA: TGTGCCAGCAGTGAGAGCCGGGGGGCCGGGGAGCTGTTTTTT

clone size: once
V gene: TRBV2
J gene: TRBJ2-7
D gene: .
CDR3 protein: CASIRTISYEQYF
CDR3 DNA: TGTGCCAGCATCAGAACGATCTCCTACGAGCAGTACTTC

clone size: .
V gene: TRBV6-6
J gene: TRBJ2-7
D gene: TRBD1
CDR3 protein: CASTGQGILPYEQYF
CDR3 DNA: TGTGCCAGCACCGGACAGGGTATCCTTCCCTACGAGCAGTACTTC

clone size: .
V gene: TRBV6-1
J gene: TRBJ2-5
D gene: TRBD2
CDR3 protein: CASSEVGGAWETQYF
CDR3 DNA: TGTGCCAGCAGTGAAGTCGGGGGGGCCTGGGAGACCCAGTACTTC

clone size: .
V gene: TRBV29-1
J gene: TRBJ2-3
D gene: .
CDR3 protein: CSVERGGPIDTQYF
CDR3 DNA: TGCAGCGTTGAAAGGGGGGGGCCTATAGATACGCAGTATTTT

clone size: .
V gene: TRBV11-2
J gene: TRBJ2-7
D gene: TRBD2
CDR3 protein: CASSPRGGVIYEQYF
CDR3 DNA: TGTGCCAGCAGCCCACGCGGGGGGGTGATCTACGAGCAGTACTTC

clone size: .
V gene: TRBV5-1
J gene: TRBJ1-4
D gene: .
CDR3 protein: CASSPSRDRTPGEKLFF
CDR3 DNA: TGCGCCAGCAGCCCAAGCCGTGACAGGACTCCGGGAGAAAAACTGTTTTTT

clone size: few
V gene: TRBV28
J gene: TRBJ2-7
D gene: .
CDR3 protein: CASSQTGDNYEQYF
CDR3 DNA: TGTGCCAGCAGTCAAACTGGGGACAACTACGAGCAGTACTTC

clone size: once
V gene: TRBV30
J gene: TRBJ2-2
D gene: TRBD2
CDR3 protein: CAWSTLAPGLAGVTNTGELFF
CDR3 DNA: TGTGCCTGGAGTACACTTGCACCCGGACTAGCGGGGGTCACGAACACCGGGGAGCTGTTTTTT

clone size: .
V gene: TRBV7-3
J gene: TRBJ2-6
D gene: .
CDR3 protein: CASSEGGISGANVLTF
CDR3 DNA: TGTGCCAGCAGCGAGGGGGGGATCTCTGGGGCCAACGTCCTGACTTTC

clone size: .
V gene: TRBV9
J gene: TRBJ1-1
D gene: .
CDR3 protein: CASSPGHRGGEQGLNTEAFF
CDR3 DNA: TGTGCCAGCAGCCCGGGCCATCGCGGGGGCGAGCAGGGCCTGAACACTGAAGCTTTCTTT

clone size: .
V gene: TRBV28
J gene: TRBJ2-1
D gene: .
CDR3 protein: CATTGSIAFSYNEQFF
CDR3 DNA: TGTGCCACGACGGGGTCTATAGCGTTCTCCTACAATGAGCAGTTCTTC

clone size: .
V gene: TRBV9
J gene: TRBJ2-5
D gene: TRBD2
CDR3 protein: CASSEQGLAGALQETQYF
CDR3 DNA: TGTGCCAGCAGCGAACAGGGACTAGCGGGGGCCCTCCAAGAGACCCAGTACTTC

clone size: few
V gene: TRBV13
J gene: TRBJ2-1
D gene: TRBD1
CDR3 protein: CASSLYRGRLNEQFF
CDR3 DNA: TGTGCCAGCAGCTTGTACAGGGGGCGGCTCAATGAGCAGTTCTTC

clone size: .
V gene: TRBV5-1
J gene: TRBJ2-7
D gene: TRBD1
CDR3 protein: CASSPGTGFYEQYF
CDR3 DNA: TGCGCCAGCAGCCCCGGGACAGGGTTTTACGAGCAGTACTTC

clone size: few
V gene: TRBV29-1
J gene: TRBJ1-1
D gene: .
CDR3 protein: CSVVQGGKAEAFF
CDR3 DNA: TGCAGCGTTGTCCAGGGAGGAAAGGCTGAAGCTTTCTTT

clone size: .
V gene: TRBV9
J gene: TRBJ2-7
D gene: .
CDR3 protein: CASSVSSGSSYEQYF
CDR3 DNA: TGTGCCAGCAGCGTATCGAGCGGATCCTCCTACGAGCAGTACTTC

clone size: .
V gene: TRBV6-6
J gene: TRBJ2-7
D gene: TRBD2
CDR3 protein: CASSDTGTNYYEQYF
CDR3 DNA: TGTGCCAGCAGTGACACCGGGACTAACTATTACGAGCAGTACTTC

clone size: .
V gene: TRBV2
J gene: TRBJ1-2
D gene: .
CDR3 protein: CASSREGANYGYTF
CDR3 DNA: TGTGCCAGCAGCCGAGAGGGGGCTAACTATGGCTACACCTTC

clone size: once
V gene: TRBV6-6
J gene: TRBJ2-1
D gene: .
CDR3 protein: CASTLRGSYNEQFF
CDR3 DNA: TGTGCCAGCACCCTCCGCGGGTCCTACAATGAGCAGTTCTTC

clone size: .
V gene: TRBV5-1
J gene: TRBJ1-2
D gene: TRBD1
CDR3 protein: CASSSYRGTGDRDGYTF
CDR3 DNA: TGCGCCAGCAGCTCTTACCGCGGGACAGGGGATAGGGATGGCTACACCTTC

clone size: .
V gene: TRBV25-1
J gene: TRBJ1-3
D gene: .
CDR3 protein: CASSDPRGSGNTIYF
CDR3 DNA: TGTGCCAGCAGTGACCCCAGGGGCTCTGGAAACACCATATATTTT

clone size: few
V gene: TRBV25-1
J gene: TRBJ2-7
D gene: TRBD2
CDR3 protein: CASSGRLAPYEQYF
CDR3 DNA: TGTGCCAGCAGTGGCCGACTAGCGCCTTACGAGCAGTACTTC

clone size: few
V gene: TRBV2
J gene: TRBJ1-5
D gene: .
CDR3 protein: CASGSRVKGNQPQHF
CDR3 DNA: TGTGCCAGCGGGTCCAGGGTTAAAGGCAATCAGCCCCAGCATTTT

clone size: once
V gene: TRBV1
J gene: TRBJ2-7
D gene: .
CDR3 protein: CTSSQETGLGQTYEQYF
CDR3 DNA: TGCACCAGCAGCCAAGAAACGGGACTAGGACAAACCTACGAGCAGTACTTC

clone size: .
V gene: TRBV27
J gene: TRBJ2-1
D gene: TRBD2
CDR3 protein: CASSFWREGRNEQFF
CDR3 DNA: TGTGCCAGCAGTTTTTGGCGGGAGGGCCGGAATGAGCAGTTCTTC

clone size: .
V gene: TRBV5-6
J gene: TRBJ2-1
D gene: .
CDR3 protein: CASSLGLYYYNEQFF
CDR3 DNA: TGTGCCAGCAGCTTGGGGCTGTATTACTACAATGAGCAGTTCTTC

clone size: .
V gene: TRBV5-1
J gene: TRBJ2-1
D gene: TRBD1
CDR3 protein: CASRRDRGSNEQFF
CDR3 DNA: TGCGCCAGCAGACGGGACAGGGGTAGCAATGAGCAGTTCTTC

clone size: .
V gene: TRBV4-1
J gene: TRBJ2-1
D gene: TRBD2
CDR3 protein: CASRVGTSGKYNEQFF
CDR3 DNA: TGCGCCAGCAGGGTCGGGACTAGCGGGAAGTACAATGAGCAGTTCTTC

clone size: few
V gene: TRBV11-2
J gene: TRBJ2-7
D gene: .
CDR3 protein: CASSRDWRPQGF
CDR3 DNA: TGTGCCAGCAGTAGGGACTGGAGGCCCCAGGGCTTC

clone size: .
V gene: TRBV6-5
J gene: TRBJ2-1
D gene: TRBD2
CDR3 protein: CASSYKAGSSYNEQFF
CDR3 DNA: TGTGCCAGCAGTTACAAAGCGGGAAGCTCCTACAATGAGCAGTTCTTC

clone size: .
V gene: TRBV7-9
J gene: TRBJ2-7
D gene: .
CDR3 protein: CASSSNKNSGYEQYF
CDR3 DNA: TGTGCCAGCAGCTCCAACAAAAACAGTGGGTACGAGCAGTACTTC

clone size: .
V gene: TRBV6-1
J gene: TRBJ2-5
D gene: TRBD1
CDR3 protein: CASSDRQGIEETQYF
CDR3 DNA: TGTGCCAGCAGTGACCGACAGGGGATTGAAGAGACCCAGTACTTC

clone size: .
V gene: TRBV9
J gene: TRBJ2-1
D gene: .
CDR3 protein: CASSVERLNEQFF
CDR3 DNA: TGTGCCAGCAGCGTAGAGCGGCTCAATGAGCAGTTCTTC

clone size: .
V gene: TRBV6-5
J gene: TRBJ2-2
D gene: TRBD1
CDR3 protein: CASSADRGSGELFF
CDR3 DNA: TGTGCCAGCAGTGCGGACAGGGGTTCCGGGGAGCTGTTTTTT

clone size: .
V gene: TRBV7-9
J gene: TRBJ1-1
D gene: .
CDR3 protein: CASSLTGRDTEAFF
CDR3 DNA: TGTGCCAGCAGCTTAACAGGCAGGGACACTGAAGCTTTCTTT

clone size: .
V gene: TRBV21-1
J gene: TRBJ1-6
D gene: .
CDR3 protein: CASSKEPDFHSPLHF
CDR3 DNA: TGTGCCAGCAGCAAAGAACCAGATTTCCATTCACCCCTCCACTTT

clone size: .
V gene: TRBV9
J gene: TRBJ2-7
D gene: .
CDR3 protein: CASSPVGQSYEQYF
CDR3 DNA: TGTGCCAGCAGCCCCGTAGGACAGTCCTACGAGCAGTACTTC

clone size: .
V gene: TRBV6-6
J gene: TRBJ2-7
D gene: TRBD2
CDR3 protein: CASRHGTSGYYEQYF
CDR3 DNA: TGTGCCAGCAGACACGGGACTAGCGGGTACTACGAGCAGTACTTC

clone size: .
V gene: TRBV7-9
J gene: TRBJ2-2
D gene: TRBD2
CDR3 protein: CASSPGLAGPRNTGELFF
CDR3 DNA: TGTGCCAGCAGCCCGGGACTAGCGGGTCCGAGAAACACCGGGGAGCTGTTTTTT

clone size: once
V gene: TRBV7-2
J gene: TRBJ2-5
D gene: .
CDR3 protein: CASSLSGLPQETQYF
CDR3 DNA: TGTGCCAGCAGCCTCAGCGGACTGCCCCAAGAGACCCAGTACTTC

clone size: once
V gene: TRBV10-2
J gene: TRBJ1-1
D gene: .
CDR3 protein: CASSEVGSTEAFF
CDR3 DNA: TGCGCCAGCAGTGAGGTCGGTAGTACTGAAGCTTTCTTT

clone size: once
V gene: TRBV6-5
J gene: TRBJ2-2
D gene: TRBD1
CDR3 protein: CASSSDRGWAGELFF
CDR3 DNA: TGTGCCAGCAGTTCCGACAGGGGGTGGGCCGGGGAGCTGTTTTTT

clone size: once
V gene: TRBV2
J gene: TRBJ2-2
D gene: .
CDR3 protein: CASTGRAAGELFF
CDR3 DNA: TGTGCCAGCACGGGAAGGGCAGCCGGGGAGCTGTTTTTT

clone size: .
V gene: TRBV9
J gene: TRBJ2-3
D gene: TRBD2
CDR3 protein: CASSERGARGGPSDTQYF
CDR3 DNA: TGTGCCAGCAGCGAGAGGGGAGCGCGGGGGGGCCCATCAGATACGCAGTATTTT

clone size: .
V gene: TRBV7-2
J gene: TRBJ2-1
D gene: TRBD2
CDR3 protein: CASSLGGGSYNEQFF
CDR3 DNA: TGTGCCAGCAGCTTAGGGGGGGGATCTTACAATGAGCAGTTCTTC

clone size: .
V gene: TRBV28
J gene: TRBJ1-4
D gene: .
CDR3 protein: CASSIAGVWEKLFF
CDR3 DNA: TGTGCCAGCTCGATCGCGGGGGTTTGGGAAAAACTGTTTTTT